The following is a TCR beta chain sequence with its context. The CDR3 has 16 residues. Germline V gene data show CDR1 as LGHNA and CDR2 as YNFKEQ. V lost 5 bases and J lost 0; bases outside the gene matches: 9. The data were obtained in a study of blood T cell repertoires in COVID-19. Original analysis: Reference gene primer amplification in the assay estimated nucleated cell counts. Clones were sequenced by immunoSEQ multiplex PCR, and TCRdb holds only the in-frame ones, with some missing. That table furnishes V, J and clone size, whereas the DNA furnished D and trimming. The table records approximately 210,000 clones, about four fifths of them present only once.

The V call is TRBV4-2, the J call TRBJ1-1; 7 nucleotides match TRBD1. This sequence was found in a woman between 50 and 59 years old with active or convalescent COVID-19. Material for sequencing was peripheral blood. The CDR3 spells CASSGTTGRMNTEAFF. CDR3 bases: TGTGCCAGCAGCGGGACGACAGGGCGCATGAACACTGAAGCTTTCTTT.